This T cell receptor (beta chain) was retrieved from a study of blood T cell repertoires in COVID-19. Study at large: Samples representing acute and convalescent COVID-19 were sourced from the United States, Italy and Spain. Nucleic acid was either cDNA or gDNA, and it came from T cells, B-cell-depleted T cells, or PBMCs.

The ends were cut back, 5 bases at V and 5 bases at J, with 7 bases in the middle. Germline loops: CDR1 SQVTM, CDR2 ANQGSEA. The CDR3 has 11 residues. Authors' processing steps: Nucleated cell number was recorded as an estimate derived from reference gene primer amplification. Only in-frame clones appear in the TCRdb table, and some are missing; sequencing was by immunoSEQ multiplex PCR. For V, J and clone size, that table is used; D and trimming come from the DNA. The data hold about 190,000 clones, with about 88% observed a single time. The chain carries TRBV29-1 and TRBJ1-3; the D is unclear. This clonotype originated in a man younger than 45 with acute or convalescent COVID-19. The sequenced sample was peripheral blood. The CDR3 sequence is CSVLLRNTIYF. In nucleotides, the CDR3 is TGCAGCGTTCTATTAAGAAACACCATATATTTT.